This is a list of T cell receptor beta chains from one sample in a study of shared clonotypes between healthy human individuals. Libraries were prepared by immunoSEQ multiplex PCR; TCRdb keeps only in-frame clonotypes and omits some of them. The sample includes 1.4 million or so clones, about 98.5% seen only once; the top ten take about 0.34%. What was sequenced was naive CD4+ T cells sorted from blood. The origin of the receptors is a man between 25 and 39 years old in good health. Both conserved end residues are part of each CDR3. The D gene is left open where the match is weak. Clone size is given for some rows only: seen once, a few or many times, or a class if the clone is expanded.

j_gene,v_gene,d_gene,abundance,CDR3nt,CDR3aa
TRBJ2-1,TRBV1,NA,NA,TGCACCAGCAGCCAAGATCTTTGGTGGAATGAGCAGTTCTTC,CTSSQDLWWNEQFF
TRBJ1-4,TRBV5-1,NA,NA,TGCGCCAGCAGCCTCAGCGGCTCTGGGGGGCTGTTTTTT,CASSLSGSGGLFF
TRBJ2-7,TRBV15,NA,NA,TGTGCCACCAGCAAAAACGACGGCAGGGACGAGCAGTACTTC,CATSKNDGRDEQYF
TRBJ2-7,TRBV18,NA,once,TGTGCCAGCTCACCAAGGGGAGAAGTTTCCTACGAGCAGTACTTC,CASSPRGEVSYEQYF
TRBJ2-1,TRBV7-9,TRBD2,NA,TGTGCCAGCAGTTATAGCGGGAGGGCCTACAATGAGCAGTTCTTC,CASSYSGRAYNEQFF
TRBJ2-3,TRBV19,TRBD2,NA,TGTGCCAGTAGTGAACTAGCGGGACCCACAGATACGCAGTATTTT,CASSELAGPTDTQYF
TRBJ2-3,TRBV27,TRBD1,NA,TGTGCCAGCAGTCGAGCCGGGACAGGGGGCACAGATACGCAGTATTTT,CASSRAGTGGTDTQYF
TRBJ1-2,TRBV18,NA,NA,TGTGCCAGCTCACCAAGTAGGATGGAGGTCTATGGCTACACCTTC,CASSPSRMEVYGYTF
TRBJ2-3,TRBV5-5,NA,NA,TGTGCCAGCAGCTTGGGGCCATTCACAGATACGCAGTATTTT,CASSLGPFTDTQYF
TRBJ2-2,TRBV5-1,TRBD1,NA,TGCGCCAGCAGACAGGGGGTGAGCGACACCGGGGAGCTGTTTTTT,CASRQGVSDTGELFF
TRBJ2-7,TRBV5-5,NA,NA,TGTGCCAGCAGCTTGGGACCCGGCGAGCAGTACTTC,CASSLGPGEQYF
TRBJ2-1,TRBV7-9,TRBD2,NA,TGTGCCAGAAGCGGGAGGGCCTCGGATGAGCAGTTCTTC,CARSGRASDEQFF
TRBJ2-2,TRBV29-1,NA,NA,TGCAGCGCCCGTGAGGGGGAGCTGTTTTTT,CSAREGELFF
TRBJ1-4,TRBV11-2,TRBD1,NA,TGTGCCAGCAGCCTCGGGACAGGGGTTGCAACTAATGAAAAACTGTTTTTT,CASSLGTGVATNEKLFF
TRBJ1-2,TRBV18,NA,NA,TGTGCCAGCTCACGGCTGGAGGGCTACACCTTC,CASSRLEGYTF
TRBJ2-6,TRBV19,NA,NA,TGTGCCAGTAGTGGAGCGGGTCTTCATGGGGCCAACGTCCTGACTTTC,CASSGAGLHGANVLTF
TRBJ1-1,TRBV6-1,NA,NA,TGTGCCAGCAGGATCACAGGGTTGAACACTGAAGCTTTCTTT,CASRITGLNTEAFF
TRBJ2-7,TRBV7-9,NA,once,TGTGCCAGCAGCTTAACTCGGGTCGGGTCCTACGAGCAGTACTTC,CASSLTRVGSYEQYF